These 30 T cell receptor beta chains originate from one sample sequenced in a study of human T cells and chemical hapten exposure. TCRdb re-analysed the RACE reads in MiXCR, keeping a single row per CDR3 protein. The sample has about 380,000 distinct CDR3 sequences; approximately 5.1% are singletons. Specified time point: pre-sensitization, week 0. Treatment defined: therapeutic diphenylcyclopropenone sensitization with weekly scalp DPC. Sequencing was performed on whole blood, taken in connection with sensitization to the hapten diphenylcyclopropenone (DPC). These receptors originate from a woman between 50 and 59 years old with alopecia areata. Some clones in this sample may be carry-over from other donors' samples.

This clonotype was seen ten or more times. The genes are TRBV9 and TRBJ1-2; possible D gene TRBD1, 5 bases. Trimming took 4 bases from V and 5 from J, leaving 15 bases between them. The germline V gene has CDR1 SGDLS and CDR2 YYNGEE. The CDR3 consists of 14 residues. DNA for the CDR3: TGTGCCAGCAGCCCCTCCCGGGGGAGGTATGGCTACACCTTC. This codes for CASSPSRGRYGYTF.

J is TRBJ2-1 and V is TRBV7-9; TRBD2 is a possible D gene (6 bases). The CDR3 runs to 15 residues. Trimming left V 5 bases short and J 3 bases short, with 14 bases between. Germline CDR1 SEHNR, CDR2 FQNEAQ (reference sequence). This chain's CDR3 is CASSPTGSVYNEQFF. The DNA of the CDR3 is TGTGCCAGCAGCCCAACCGGGAGTGTCTACAATGAGCAGTTCTTC.

This clonotype was found many times. The rearrangement uses TRBV4-1 and TRBJ2-5; 10 bases match TRBD2. Germline CDR1 MGHRA, CDR2 YSYEKL. The CDR3 has 15 residues. The ends lost 3 bases at V and 2 bases at J; junction bases unmatched: 3. The CDR3 DNA is TGCGCCAGCAGCCAGGAACTAGCGGGACAAGAGACCCAGTACTTC. As protein: CASSQELAGQETQYF.

The chain is built from TRBV11-2 and TRBJ2-4; D gene uncertain. The CDR3 has 16 residues. Per germline, CDR1 SGHAT and CDR2 FQNNGV. V lost 11 bases, J lost 3 bases, and 23 bases lay in between. In DNA form, the CDR3 reads TGTGCCTCCAGCTTACAACTACTTAAAAGCAAAAACATTCAGTACTTC. This translates into CASSLQLLKSKNIQYF.

Ten or more counts support this clonotype. The DNA of the CDR3 is TGTGCCAGCAGCTTGGTGAGGGTTACAGATACGCAGTATTTT. This gives the protein CASSLVRVTDTQYF. The rearrangement uses TRBV5-8 and TRBJ2-3; a weak D match, TRBD2 (5 bases). This CDR3 is 14 amino acids long. The germline gives CDR1 SGHTS, CDR2 YDEGEE. Trimming shortened V by 0 bases and J by 3 bases, and 8 bases separated the two germline ends.

This clonotype was picked up a small number of times. V usage is TRBV12-3 or TRBV12-4 and J usage is TRBJ1-2, with TRBD1 matching over 7 bases. CDR3 length equals 14 residues. J lost 8 bases, V lost 6 bases, and 12 bases had no gene match. CDR3: CASSRSDRVEGYTF. DNA of the CDR3: TGTGCCAGCAGCCGGTCCGACAGGGTAGAGGGCTACACCTTC.

This clonotype appeared many times. The chain combines TRBV14 with TRBJ1-1, with a tentative D call TRBD1 (5 bases). Looked up from germline, CDR1 is SGHDN and CDR2 is FVKESK. With 0 bases removed from V and 9 bases from J, the gap between germline ends came to 11 bases. This CDR3 region has 13 residues. The CDR3 region is CASSQDLEGQAFF. For the CDR3, the DNA is TGTGCCAGCAGCCAAGATCTGGAGGGACAAGCTTTCTTT.

This clonotype was observed a handful of times. V is TRBV12-5 and J is TRBJ1-2; D is unclear. V lost 7 bases, J lost 8 bases, and 14 bases lay in between. There are 12 residues in the CDR3. Germline V CDR1 and CDR2: LGHNT, FRNRAP. CDR3 sequence reads: CASAPGPEGYTF. As DNA, the CDR3 is TGTGCTAGTGCCCCGGGCCCGGAAGGCTACACCTTC.

This clonotype was picked up many times. The chain joins TRBV5-6 to TRBJ2-1; 9 bases match TRBD1. CDR3 length: 15 amino acids. J gave up 8 bases and V 1 base, and 7 bases lay outside the gene matches. Germline values: CDR1 SGHDT, CDR2 YYEEEE. DNA for the CDR3: TGTGCCAGCAGCTTGTTGGGACAGGGACGCGATGAGCAGTTCTTC. Encoded protein: CASSLLGQGRDEQFF.

This clonotype was found a few times. The chain links TRBV5-6 to TRBJ1-5, with unresolved D. V lost 4 bases to trimming and J lost 9 bases, with 20 bases between them. This CDR3 comprises 15 residues. Germline CDR1 is SGHDT and CDR2 is YYEEEE. CDR3: CASSHKGSPARPQHF. The CDR3 region has the DNA TGTGCCAGCAGCCATAAGGGCAGTCCGGCCCGGCCCCAGCATTTT.

This clonotype was counted many times. The chain combines TRBV12-3 or TRBV12-4 with TRBJ2-3; the match to TRBD2 covers 8 bases. This CDR3 is built from 14 residues. The ends lost 8 bases at V and 0 bases at J; junction bases unmatched: 4. Here the CDR3 reads CASHPSGSTDTQYF. The CDR3 DNA reads as TGTGCCAGCCACCCTAGCGGGAGCACAGATACGCAGTATTTT.

This clonotype was recorded at least ten times. This chain uses TRBV4-1 with TRBJ2-7; no reliable D call. The germline gives CDR1 MGHRA, CDR2 YSYEKL. This CDR3 comprises 13 residues. The germline V and J ends were trimmed by 0 bases and 3 bases, with 6 bases remaining between them. The CDR3 nucleotides are TGCGCCAGCAGCCAAGACAGCCTCTACGAGCAGTACTTC. Amino acids: CASSQDSLYEQYF.

In its sample, this clonotype was seen many times. V and J are TRBV6-5 and TRBJ1-4; unclear D gene. V gave up 2 bases and J gave up 0 bases, with 13 bases separating them. This CDR3 has 17 amino acids. Germline V gene sequence: CDR1 MNHEY, CDR2 SVGAGI. Here the CDR3 DNA reads TGTGCCAGCAGTTACGGCCTCCCACCTACAACTAATGAAAAACTGTTTTTT. This sequence encodes CASSYGLPPTTNEKLFF.

This clonotype was counted at least ten times. The chain uses TRBV7-2 and TRBJ2-2; 9 positions agree with TRBD1. Germline assignment: CDR1 SGHTA and CDR2 FQGNSA. With 5 bases clipped from V and 2 bases from J, the junction kept 6 bases outside the gene matches. The CDR3 totals 16 residues. CDR3 loop: CASSPGQGLNTGELFF. The CDR3 coding sequence is TGTGCCAGCAGCCCAGGACAGGGGCTTAACACCGGGGAGCTGTTTTTT.

The table lists this clonotype with a few counts. The rearrangement joins TRBV27 to TRBJ2-7, with D unclear. Trimming took off 11 bases at V and 0 bases at J, with 17 bases between the two ends. Germline CDR1 reads MNHEY; CDR2 reads SMNVEV (reference sequence). The length of the CDR3 is 14 residues. Here the CDR3 DNA reads TGTGCCGAAAAGTCGGCCGCAAGCTCCTACGAGCAGTACTTC. Its translation is CAEKSAASSYEQYF.

V and J are TRBV29-1 and TRBJ2-3; 13 nucleotides line up with TRBD2. The junction had 5 bases not matched to a gene; V was cut back by 6 bases and J by 5 bases. CDR3 size: 14 residues. Looked up from germline, CDR1 is SQVTM and CDR2 is ANQGSEA. The CDR3 DNA reads TGCAGCGTCGGGACTAGCGGGACGGTAGATACGCAGTATTTT. It yields the protein CSVGTSGTVDTQYF.

The V gene is TRBV11-2, the J gene TRBJ1-1, with D possibly matching TRBD1 (5 bases). The CDR3 is 14 residues long. Trimming shortened V by 0 bases and J by 6 bases, and 11 bases separated the two germline ends. CDR1 and CDR2 (germline): SGHAT, FQNNGV. CDR3 loop: CASSLDPSGAEAFF. The CDR3 region has the DNA TGTGCCAGCAGCTTAGATCCATCGGGGGCTGAAGCTTTCTTT.

The table lists this clonotype with many counts. The rearrangement uses TRBV29-1 and TRBJ1-1; D possibly corresponds to TRBD1 (6 bases). Per germline, CDR1 SQVTM and CDR2 ANQGSEA. V was clipped by 3 bases and J by 0 bases, with 11 bases between them. The CDR3 runs to 14 residues. The CDR3 sequence: CSVEPTGVNTEAFF. Here the CDR3 DNA reads TGCAGCGTTGAGCCGACAGGCGTGAACACTGAAGCTTTCTTT.

In this sample, this clonotype turned up a few times. V gene TRBV19 combines with J gene TRBJ1-5, with D uncertain. The CDR3 extends over 15 amino acids. Trimming removed 4 bases at V and 5 bases at J, with 15 bases between. Germline CDR1 LNHDA, CDR2 SQIVND (reference sequence). CDR3: CASSTAAGKDQPQHF. The DNA of the CDR3 is TGTGCCAGTAGTACCGCCGCGGGTAAGGATCAGCCCCAGCATTTT.

The chain links TRBV7-9 to TRBJ2-1; D unresolved. This CDR3 has 17 amino acids. Trimming removed 7 bases at V and 0 bases at J, with 19 bases between. In germline, CDR1 is SEHNR, CDR2 FQNEAQ (reference sequence). DNA for the CDR3: TGTGCCAGCACCATTGGGTCTGGCGGTTACTCCTACAATGAGCAGTTCTTC. Translating gives CASTIGSGGYSYNEQFF.

This clonotype was seen at least ten times. The chain combines TRBV5-1 with TRBJ1-2; TRBD1 is a possible D gene (5 bases). CDR3 size: 15 residues. Trimming left V 3 bases short and J 2 bases short, with 14 bases between. Germline loops: CDR1 SGHRS, CDR2 YFSETQ. The CDR3 region has the DNA TGCGCCAGCAGCTCAGCTTTGACAGTGAACTATGGCTACACCTTC. Protein: CASSSALTVNYGYTF.

The CDR3 coding sequence is TGTGCCAGCAGTTACTCCCGGACTAGCGGGAATGAGCAGTTCTTC. Encoded protein: CASSYSRTSGNEQFF. The chain combines TRBV6-2 or TRBV6-3 with TRBJ2-1, with TRBD2 matching 11 bases. There are 15 residues in the CDR3. V lost 0 bases and J lost 7; bases outside the gene matches: 2. CDR1 is MNHEY and CDR2 is SVGEGT in the germline V gene.

This rearrangement joins TRBV5-1 to TRBJ1-4, with 10 bases aligning to TRBD1. The CDR3 is 18 residues long. The junction had 9 bases not matched to a gene; V was cut back by 0 bases and J by 4 bases. The germline V gene encodes CDR1 SGHRS and CDR2 YFSETQ. The DNA of the CDR3 is TGCGCCAGCAGCTTGGTGGGACAGGGGTCCCCCCTTAATGAAAAACTGTTTTTT. It yields the protein CASSLVGQGSPLNEKLFF. Using reference TRBV5-1 and TRBJ1-4 for the parts outside the CDR3, the full variable domain is KAGVTQTPRYLIKTRGQQVTLSCSPISGHRSVSWYQQTPGQGLQFLFEYFSETQRNKGNFPGRFSGRQFSNSRSEMNVSTLELGDSALYLCASSLVGQGSPLNEKLFFGSGTQLSVL.

This clonotype came up a few times. J is TRBJ1-2 and V is TRBV19; 8 bases are shared with TRBD1. Germline CDR1 is LNHDA and CDR2 is SQIVND (reference sequence). This CDR3 has 14 residues. Trimming removed 11 bases from V and 4 bases from J; junction bases left unmatched: 12. The CDR3 protein is CASSGTGQAYGYTF. CDR3 coding DNA: TGTGCCTCCTCCGGGACAGGTCAGGCCTATGGCTACACCTTC.

This clonotype appeared a few times. V gene TRBV12-3 or TRBV12-4 combines with J gene TRBJ2-5; D ambiguous. V was shortened by 3 bases and J by 1 base, with 9 bases between the two germline ends. This CDR3 has 14 residues. The CDR3 spells CASSFLPSQETQYF. The CDR3 DNA follows: TGTGCCAGCAGTTTTCTACCCTCCCAAGAGACCCAGTACTTC.

The J gene is TRBJ2-1, the V gene TRBV28; D perhaps matches TRBD1 (7 bases). V gave up 2 bases and J gave up 9 bases, with 23 bases separating them. Germline lookup yields CDR1 MDHEN and CDR2 SYDVKM. This CDR3 has 17 residues. The CDR3 DNA is TGTGCCAGCAGTTTAGGTCAGGTCGGGAGCTACAGGGGTGAGCAGTTCTTC. Protein sequence: CASSLGQVGSYRGEQFF.

This clonotype was counted ten times or more. J is TRBJ2-3 and V is TRBV13; unclear D gene. Trimming removed 6 bases from V and 2 bases from J, with 9 bases in between. The CDR3 is 13 residues long. CDR1 PRHDT and CDR2 FYEKMQ come from the germline V gene (reference sequence). This CDR3 reads CASSSDNTDTQYF. DNA for the CDR3: TGTGCCAGCAGTTCCGACAACACAGATACGCAGTATTTT. The full variable domain, completed using reference TRBV13 and TRBJ2-3, is AAGVIQSPRHLIKEKRETATLKCYPIPRHDTVYWYQQGPGQDPQFLISFYEKMQSDKGSIPDRFSAQQFSDYHSELNMSSLELGDSALYFCASSSDNTDTQYFGPGTRLTVL.

In its sample, this clonotype was seen many times. The rearrangement uses TRBV30 and TRBJ2-5; D perhaps matches TRBD1 (6 bases). Germline-derived CDR1 and CDR2 are GTSNPN and SVGIG (reference sequence). The CDR3 is 13 amino acids. Trimming took off 3 bases at V and 2 bases at J, with 10 bases between the two ends. This CDR3 reads CAWSPGHQETQYF. In nucleotides, the CDR3 is TGTGCCTGGAGCCCGGGACATCAAGAGACCCAGTACTTC. Based on the CDR3 plus reference TRBV30 and TRBJ2-5, the full variable domain is SQTIHQWPATLVQPVGSPLSLECTVEGTSNPNLYWYRQAAGRGLQLLFYSVGIGQISSEVPQNLSASRPQDRQFILSSKKLLLSDSGFYLCAWSPGHQETQYFGPGTRLLVL.

This clonotype was detected only a few times. J is TRBJ1-1 and V is TRBV20-1; 8 nucleotides agree with TRBD1. Germline CDR1 and CDR2: DFQATT and SNEGSKA (reference sequence). Germline trimming cut 1 base from V and 7 bases from J; bases unmatched to any gene: 2. The CDR3 is made up of 12 amino acids. This CDR3 reads CSARGTGIEAFF. Here the CDR3 DNA reads TGCAGTGCTAGAGGGACAGGGATTGAAGCTTTCTTT.

The sample holds many counts of this clonotype. The J gene is TRBJ2-5, the V gene TRBV14; TRBD2 is a possible D gene (7 bases). V lost 10 bases and J lost 3, with 21 bases in between. The CDR3 is made up of 15 amino acids. In germline, CDR1 is SGHDN, CDR2 FVKESK. The CDR3 sequence: CATRGGNREKETQYF. The DNA for the CDR3 is TGTGCCACGAGGGGGGGCAACAGGGAGAAAGAGACCCAGTACTTC.